Listed here are 17 T cell receptor beta chains from one sample, sequenced in a study of blood T cell repertoires in COVID-19. Clones were sequenced by immunoSEQ multiplex PCR, and TCRdb holds only the in-frame ones, with some missing. The sample carries 100,000 to 150,000 clones, about 83% recorded once. The sample comprised peripheral blood. Receptors were obtained from an elderly man with active or convalescent COVID-19.

The V and J genes are TRBV10-3 and TRBJ1-4; 9 bases line up with TRBD1. This CDR3 comprises 17 residues. Unmatched junction bases numbered 8, after V lost 3 bases and J lost 3 bases. Per the germline V gene, CDR1 is ENHRY and CDR2 is SYGVKD. Written as DNA, the CDR3 is TGTGCCATCAGTGAACCACCGACAGGGGGAGCTAATGAAAAACTGTTTTTT. This translates into CAISEPPTGGANEKLFF.

The chain joins TRBV5-6 to TRBJ2-2, with a possible D match to TRBD1 (6 bases). The CDR3 has 14 amino acids. Germline CDR1 is SGHDT and CDR2 is YYEEEE. The germline V and J ends were trimmed by 4 bases and 5 bases, with 12 bases remaining between them. The CDR3 coding sequence is TGTGCCAGCAGCCTCGGCAGGGGTACCGGGGAGCTGTTTTTT. Residues: CASSLGRGTGELFF.

The chain joins TRBV27 to TRBJ1-6; D may be TRBD1 (6 bases). With 0 bases removed from V and 6 bases from J, the gap between germline ends came to 9 bases. The length of the CDR3 is 15 residues. Per germline, CDR1 MNHEY and CDR2 SMNVEV (reference sequence). CDR3 in amino acids: CASSLSYRANSPLHF. For the CDR3, the DNA is TGTGCCAGCAGTTTATCATACAGGGCTAATTCACCCCTCCACTTT.

The chain combines TRBV5-4 with TRBJ2-4; TRBD1 matches at 9 bases. The CDR3 covers 16 residues. The germline CDR1 and CDR2 sequences are SGHNT and YYREEE (reference sequence). V trimming: 2 bases; J trimming: 7 bases; junction bases outside the gene matches: 10. DNA of the CDR3: TGTGCCAGCAGCTTTCGGGACAGGGTTGGATTGAACATTCAGTACTTC. Protein sequence: CASSFRDRVGLNIQYF.

The chain is built from TRBV16 and TRBJ1-3; the D is unclear. V was cut by 3 bases and J by 0 bases, with 6 bases left in between. CDR1 is KGHSY, CDR2 FQNENV, per germline. The CDR3 spans 14 residues. The DNA of the CDR3 is TGTGCCAGCAGCCAGGGGAGCTCTGGAAACACCATATATTTT. As protein: CASSQGSSGNTIYF.

The chain links TRBV11-3 to TRBJ2-2; 13 bases are a match to TRBD2. The CDR3 is 23 residues long. V shed 0 bases, J shed 0 bases, and the junction held 16 bases outside the gene matches. CDR1 and CDR2 from the germline V gene are SGHNT and YENEEA. The CDR3 DNA sequence: TGTGCCAGCAGCTTAGATGCAGGCCTTGGACTAGCGGGGGCCTTTACGAACACCGGGGAGCTGTTTTTT. This encodes CASSLDAGLGLAGAFTNTGELFF.

In this sample, this clone turned up a few times. The J gene is TRBJ2-7, the V gene TRBV28, with 7 bases fitting TRBD1. Germline-derived CDR1 and CDR2 are MDHEN and SYDVKM. V lost 8 bases and J lost 5; bases outside the gene matches: 9. The CDR3 has 13 residues. CDR3 region: CASGLGTVHEQYF. CDR3 nucleotide sequence: TGTGCCAGCGGCCTAGGGACAGTCCACGAGCAGTACTTC.

The rearrangement joins TRBV29-1 to TRBJ1-2; TRBD1 matches 10 bases. CDR1 is SQVTM and CDR2 is ANQGSEA in the germline V gene. This CDR3 is built from 13 residues. After removal of 6 bases from V and 2 bases from J, the junction contained 3 bases not matched to a gene. The chain's CDR3 is CSVGTGVNYGYTF. CDR3 DNA sequence: TGCAGCGTCGGGACAGGGGTAAACTATGGCTACACCTTC.

This rearrangement joins TRBV7-3 to TRBJ2-7; TRBD2 is a possible D gene (6 bases). CDR3 length: 16 residues. Trimming took off 3 bases at V and 1 base at J, with 16 bases between the two ends. Germline CDR1 reads SGHTA; CDR2 reads FQGTGA. CDR3 in DNA: TGTGCCAGCAGCTTTCGCGGGACTTCCGTTTCCTACGAGCAGTACTTC. This gives the protein CASSFRGTSVSYEQYF.

This chain uses TRBV9 with TRBJ1-2, with a tentative D call TRBD1 (5 bases). Per germline, CDR1 SGDLS and CDR2 YYNGEE. The ends were cut back, 4 bases at V and 2 bases at J, with 15 bases in the middle. The CDR3 contains 15 residues. CDR3 DNA sequence: TGTGCCAGCAGCCCACAGGCAGGAGTGAACTATGGCTACACCTTC. Its protein product is CASSPQAGVNYGYTF.

This clone turned up a few times. The chain joins TRBV7-6 to TRBJ1-4, with unresolved D. Germline V lookup: CDR1 SGHVS, CDR2 FNYEAQ. The CDR3 consists of 15 residues. Trimming took off 5 bases at V and 3 bases at J, with 13 bases between the two ends. The CDR3 is CASSPWNRANEKLFF. In nucleotides, the CDR3 is TGTGCCAGCAGCCCATGGAATCGGGCTAATGAAAAACTGTTTTTT.

V and J are TRBV7-2 and TRBJ2-1; 8 positions agree with TRBD1. Trimming took 3 bases from V and 6 from J; bases not matched to a gene: 7. CDR1 is SGHTA, CDR2 FQGNSA, per germline. The CDR3 spans 15 residues. CDR3 amino acids: CASSFSGQGTNEQFF. CDR3 DNA: TGTGCCAGCAGCTTCTCCGGACAGGGCACCAATGAGCAGTTCTTC. Full variable domain (outside the CDR3, taken from reference TRBV7-2 and TRBJ2-1): GAGVSQSPSNKVTEKGKDVELRCDPISGHTALYWYRQSLGQGLEFLIYFQGNSAPDKSGLPSDRFSAERTGGSVSTLTIQRTQQEDSAVYLCASSFSGQGTNEQFFGPGTRLTVL.

The chain joins TRBV15 to TRBJ2-3, with D possibly matching TRBD2 (5 bases). The CDR3 is 13 residues long. The germline V and J ends were trimmed by 0 bases and 6 bases, with 7 bases remaining between them. Per germline, CDR1 LNHNV and CDR2 YYDKDF (reference sequence). CDR3 sequence reads: CATSRDSGDTQYF. Written as DNA, the CDR3 is TGTGCCACCAGCAGAGATTCGGGGGATACGCAGTATTTT.

V and J are TRBV19 and TRBJ1-5; 7 bases agree with TRBD1. V shed 7 bases and J 9 bases; nucleotides not matched to a gene: 12. Germline V gene sequence: CDR1 LNHDA, CDR2 SQIVND (reference sequence). This CDR3 region has 14 residues. The CDR3, as DNA: TGTGCCAGTAAGCCCCGGGACAGAGTAGCGCCCCAGCATTTT. Translation gives CASKPRDRVAPQHF.

The rearrangement links TRBV6-5 to TRBJ1-4; no clear D gene. There are 14 residues in the CDR3. Trimming cost V 2 bases and J 1 base, with 5 bases left between them. CDR1 is MNHEY, CDR2 SVGAGI, per germline. CDR3 coding DNA: TGTGCCAGCAGTTACCCAGAAACTAATGAAAAACTGTTTTTT. This gives the protein CASSYPETNEKLFF.

This chain links TRBV7-2 with TRBJ1-3; 9 positions agree with TRBD1. Trimming at V came to 5 bases and at J to 6 bases, leaving 8 bases not matched to a gene. This CDR3 has 15 residues. The germline CDR1 and CDR2 sequences are SGHTA and FQGNSA. The CDR3 spells CASSRRQGVLNTIYF. The CDR3 nucleotides are TGTGCCAGCAGCAGAAGACAGGGGGTGCTAAACACCATATATTTT.

The chain has TRBV5-4 and TRBJ2-7, with 7 bases matching TRBD1. CDR3 size: 14 residues. Trimming took 0 bases from V and 3 from J; bases not matched to a gene: 3. Germline-derived CDR1 and CDR2 are SGHNT and YYREEE (reference sequence). CDR3 nucleotides: TGTGCCAGCAGCTTGGACAGGGGTGGCTACGAGCAGTACTTC. It is translated as CASSLDRGGYEQYF.